This T cell receptor (beta chain) was sequenced in a study of a mutant IDH1 vaccine in newly diagnosed glioma. About the study: The study held visit V12 at week 35 and visit V13 at week 47. Study conclusions and caveats: Apparently unrelated to pseudoprogression were changes in the top peripheral T cell clonotypes. Vaccine-induced immune responses occurred in more than 85% of patients.

To note about this clone: Antigen specificity is unknown.

The time point here: week 35, safety follow-up. Doses comprised 300 ug of mutant IDH1 20-mer peptide each, plus topical imiquimod. Profiling relied on immunoSEQ multiplex PCR, and the TCRdb table lists in-frame clones only, not all of them. The sample records approximately 50,000 clones, 79% being singletons. The source was PBMCs, collected from a glioma patient whose treatment included an IDH1 peptide vaccine. The receptor's source is a man aged 40-50 years with glioma.

The CDR3 region has the DNA TGTGCCAGCAGCGTGAGCGTCTACGAGCAGTACTTC. Protein product: CASSVSVYEQYF. This sequence joins TRBV7-8 and TRBJ2-7; D unclear. The germline V and J ends were trimmed by 5 bases and 3 bases, with 8 bases remaining between them. The germline V gene has CDR1 SGHVS and CDR2 FQNEAQ. This CDR3 comprises 12 residues.